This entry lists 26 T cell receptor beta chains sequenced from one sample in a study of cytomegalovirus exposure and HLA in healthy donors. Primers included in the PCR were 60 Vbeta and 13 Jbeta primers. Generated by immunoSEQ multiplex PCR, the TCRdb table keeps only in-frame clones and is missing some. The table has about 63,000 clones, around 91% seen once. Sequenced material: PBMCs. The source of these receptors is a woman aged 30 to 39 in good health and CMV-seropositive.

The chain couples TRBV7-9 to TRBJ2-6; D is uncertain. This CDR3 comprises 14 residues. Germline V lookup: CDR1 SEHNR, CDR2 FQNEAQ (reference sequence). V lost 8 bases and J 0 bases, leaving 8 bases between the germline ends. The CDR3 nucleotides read TGTGCCAGCGACTCCCTCTCTGGGGCCAACGTCCTGACTTTC. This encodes CASDSLSGANVLTF.

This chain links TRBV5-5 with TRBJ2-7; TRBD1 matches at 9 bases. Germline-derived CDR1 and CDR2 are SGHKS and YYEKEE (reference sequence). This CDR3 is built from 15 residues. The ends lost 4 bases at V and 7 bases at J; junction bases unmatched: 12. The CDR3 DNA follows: TGTGCCAGCAGCGGACGGGGGAGGACAGGGGAAGAGCAGTACTTC. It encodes CASSGRGRTGEEQYF.

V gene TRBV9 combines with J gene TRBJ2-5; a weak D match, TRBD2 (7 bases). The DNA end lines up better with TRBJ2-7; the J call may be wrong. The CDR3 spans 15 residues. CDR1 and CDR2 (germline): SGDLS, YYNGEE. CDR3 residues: CASSLSGTQSYEQYF. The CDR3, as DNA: TGTGCCAGCAGCTTGAGCGGGACACAATCCTACGAGCAGTACTTC.

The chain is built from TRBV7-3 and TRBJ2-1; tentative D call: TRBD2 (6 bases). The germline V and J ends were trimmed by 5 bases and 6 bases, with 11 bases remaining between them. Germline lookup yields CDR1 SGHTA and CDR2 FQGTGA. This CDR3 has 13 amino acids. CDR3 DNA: TGTGCCAGCAGCCTGGGACTCTTCAATGAGCAGTTCTTC. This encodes CASSLGLFNEQFF.

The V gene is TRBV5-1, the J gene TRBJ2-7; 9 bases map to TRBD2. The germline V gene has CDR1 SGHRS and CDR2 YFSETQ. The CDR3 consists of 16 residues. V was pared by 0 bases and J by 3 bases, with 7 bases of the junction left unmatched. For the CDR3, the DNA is TGCGCCAGCAGCTTGGGTCCTAGCGGGGCACTCTACGAGCAGTACTTC. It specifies CASSLGPSGALYEQYF.

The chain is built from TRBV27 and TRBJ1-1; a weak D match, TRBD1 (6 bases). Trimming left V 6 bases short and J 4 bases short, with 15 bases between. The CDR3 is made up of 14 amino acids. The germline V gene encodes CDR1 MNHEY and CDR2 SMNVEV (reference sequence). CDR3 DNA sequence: TGTGCCAGCAGCTCAGGGGAGGGGAGCACTGAAGCTTTCTTT. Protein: CASSSGEGSTEAFF.

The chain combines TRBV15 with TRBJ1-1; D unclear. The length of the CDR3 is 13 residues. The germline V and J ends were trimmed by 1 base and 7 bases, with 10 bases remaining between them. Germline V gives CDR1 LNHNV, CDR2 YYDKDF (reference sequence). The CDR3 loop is CATSRVLGSEAFF. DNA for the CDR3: TGTGCCACCAGCAGAGTTTTGGGGAGTGAAGCTTTCTTT.

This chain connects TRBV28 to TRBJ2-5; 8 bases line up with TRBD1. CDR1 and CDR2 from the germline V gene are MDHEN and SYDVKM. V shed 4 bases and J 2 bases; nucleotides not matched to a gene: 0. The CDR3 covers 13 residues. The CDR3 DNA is TGTGCCAGCAGTTACAGGGGGCAAGAGACCCAGTACTTC. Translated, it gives CASSYRGQETQYF.

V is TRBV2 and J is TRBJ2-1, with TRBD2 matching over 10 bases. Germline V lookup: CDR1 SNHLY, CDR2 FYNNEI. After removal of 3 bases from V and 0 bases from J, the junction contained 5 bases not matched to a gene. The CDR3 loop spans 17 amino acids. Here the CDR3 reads CASSEASGRSSYNEQFF. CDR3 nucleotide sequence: TGTGCCAGCAGTGAGGCTAGCGGGAGATCCTCCTACAATGAGCAGTTCTTC.

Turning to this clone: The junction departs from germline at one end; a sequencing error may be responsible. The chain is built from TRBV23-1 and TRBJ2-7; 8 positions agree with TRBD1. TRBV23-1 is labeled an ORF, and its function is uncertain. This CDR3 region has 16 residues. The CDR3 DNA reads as TGCGCCAGCCATAAGAGAAGACAGGGGAGATCCTACGATCAGTACTTC. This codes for CASHKRRQGRSYDQYF.

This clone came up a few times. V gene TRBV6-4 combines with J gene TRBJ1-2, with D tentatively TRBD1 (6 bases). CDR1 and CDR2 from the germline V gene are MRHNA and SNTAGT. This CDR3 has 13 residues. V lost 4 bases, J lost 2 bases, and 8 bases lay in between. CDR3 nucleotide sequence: TGTGCCAGCAGTGCGCAGGGGAACTATGGCTACACCTTC. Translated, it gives CASSAQGNYGYTF.

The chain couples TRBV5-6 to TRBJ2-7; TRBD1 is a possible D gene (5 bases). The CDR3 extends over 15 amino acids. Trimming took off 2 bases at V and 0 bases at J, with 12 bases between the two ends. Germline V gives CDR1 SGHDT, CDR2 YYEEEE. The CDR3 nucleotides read TGTGCCAGCAGCTTAACGCACAGGAGCTCCTACGAGCAGTACTTC. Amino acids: CASSLTHRSSYEQYF.

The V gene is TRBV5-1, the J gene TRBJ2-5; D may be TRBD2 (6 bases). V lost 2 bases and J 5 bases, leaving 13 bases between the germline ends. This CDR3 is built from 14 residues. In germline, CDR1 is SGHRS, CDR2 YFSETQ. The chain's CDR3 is CASSFPGAGETQYF. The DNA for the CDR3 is TGCGCCAGCAGCTTCCCGGGAGCCGGGGAGACCCAGTACTTC.

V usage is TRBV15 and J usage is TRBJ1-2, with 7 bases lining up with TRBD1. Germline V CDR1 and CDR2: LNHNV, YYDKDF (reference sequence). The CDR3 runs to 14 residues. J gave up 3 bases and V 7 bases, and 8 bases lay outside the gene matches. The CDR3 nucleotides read TGTGCCACCATGCCTCGACAGGGCCACTATGGCTACACCTTC. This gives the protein CATMPRQGHYGYTF.

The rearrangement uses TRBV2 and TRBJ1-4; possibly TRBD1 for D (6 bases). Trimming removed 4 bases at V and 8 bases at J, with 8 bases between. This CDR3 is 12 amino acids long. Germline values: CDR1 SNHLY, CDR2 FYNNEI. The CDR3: CASSGQGEKLFF. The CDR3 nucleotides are TGTGCCAGCAGTGGGCAGGGGGAAAAACTGTTTTTT.

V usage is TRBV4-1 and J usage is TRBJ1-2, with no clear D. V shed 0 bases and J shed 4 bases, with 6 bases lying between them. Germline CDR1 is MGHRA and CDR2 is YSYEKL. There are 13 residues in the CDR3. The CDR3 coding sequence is TGCGCCAGCAGCCAAGAGCCTATCTATGGCTACACCTTC. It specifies CASSQEPIYGYTF.

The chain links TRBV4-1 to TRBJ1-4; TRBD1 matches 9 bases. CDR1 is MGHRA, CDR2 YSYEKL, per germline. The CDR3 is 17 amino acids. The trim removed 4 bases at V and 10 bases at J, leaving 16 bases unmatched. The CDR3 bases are TGCGCCAGCAGCCTATTAACTAACAGGGGGCTCGGAGGAAAACTGTTTTTT. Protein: CASSLLTNRGLGGKLFF.

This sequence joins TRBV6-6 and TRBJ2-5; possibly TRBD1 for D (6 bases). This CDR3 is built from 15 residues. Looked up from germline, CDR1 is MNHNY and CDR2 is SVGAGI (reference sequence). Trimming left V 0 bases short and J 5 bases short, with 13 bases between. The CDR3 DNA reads TGTGCCAGCAGTTACTCCGGAGACAGGAGGGAGACCCAGTACTTC. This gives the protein CASSYSGDRRETQYF.

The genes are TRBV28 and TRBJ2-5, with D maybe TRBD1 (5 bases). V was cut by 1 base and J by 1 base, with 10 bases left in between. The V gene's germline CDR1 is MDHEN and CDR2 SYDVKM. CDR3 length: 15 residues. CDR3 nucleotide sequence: TGTGCCAGCAGTTTATCCTCAGGGATCCAAGAGACCCAGTACTTC. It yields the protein CASSLSSGIQETQYF.

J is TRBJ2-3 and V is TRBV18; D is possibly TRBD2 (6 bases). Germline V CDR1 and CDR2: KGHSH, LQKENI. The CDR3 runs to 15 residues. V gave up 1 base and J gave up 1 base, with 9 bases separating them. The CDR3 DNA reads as TGTGCCAGCTCACCACTTCCGGGGGGCACAGATACGCAGTATTTT. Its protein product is CASSPLPGGTDTQYF.

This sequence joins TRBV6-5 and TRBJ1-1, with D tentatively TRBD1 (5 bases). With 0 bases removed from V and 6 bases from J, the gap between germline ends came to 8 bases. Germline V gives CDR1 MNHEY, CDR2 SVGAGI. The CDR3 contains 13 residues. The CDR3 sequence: CASSYSGRAEAFF. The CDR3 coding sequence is TGTGCCAGCAGTTACTCTGGCAGGGCTGAAGCTTTCTTT.

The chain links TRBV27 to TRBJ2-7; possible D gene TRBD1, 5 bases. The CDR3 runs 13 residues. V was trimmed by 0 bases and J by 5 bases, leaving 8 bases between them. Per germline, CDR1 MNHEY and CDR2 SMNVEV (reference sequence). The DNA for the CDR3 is TGTGCCAGCAGTTTATCGAGACAGAACGAGCAGTACTTC. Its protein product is CASSLSRQNEQYF.

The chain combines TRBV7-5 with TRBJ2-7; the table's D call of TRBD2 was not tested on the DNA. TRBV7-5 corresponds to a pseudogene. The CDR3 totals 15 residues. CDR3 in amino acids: CVRSPHGEAGYEQYF. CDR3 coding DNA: TGTGTCAGAAGCCCGCACGGGGAGGCGGGTTACGAGCAGTACTTC.

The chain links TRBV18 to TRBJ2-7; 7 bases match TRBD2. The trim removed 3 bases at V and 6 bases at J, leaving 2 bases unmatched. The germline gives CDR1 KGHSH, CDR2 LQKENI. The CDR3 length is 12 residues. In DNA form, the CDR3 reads TGTGCCAGCTCACCGTCGGGGGGCGAGCAGTACTTC. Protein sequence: CASSPSGGEQYF.

The CDR3 DNA is TGTGCCAGTCTGGACACCTATGGCTACACCTTC. It specifies CASLDTYGYTF. The rearrangement links TRBV19 to TRBJ1-2; D might be TRBD1 (5 bases). Germline-derived CDR1 and CDR2 are LNHDA and SQIVND (reference sequence). The CDR3 loop spans 11 amino acids. V lost 8 bases to trimming and J lost 4 bases, with 8 bases between them.

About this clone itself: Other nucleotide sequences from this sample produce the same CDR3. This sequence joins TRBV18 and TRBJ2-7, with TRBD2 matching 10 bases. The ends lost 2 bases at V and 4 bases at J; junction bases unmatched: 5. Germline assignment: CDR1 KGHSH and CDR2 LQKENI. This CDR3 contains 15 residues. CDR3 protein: CASSPGSGRVYEQYF. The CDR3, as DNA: TGTGCCAGCTCACCAGGAAGCGGGAGGGTGTACGAGCAGTACTTC.